This T cell receptor beta chain came from a study of OX40 agonist ivuxolimab in advanced cancers. Study results and limitations: Circulating CD4+ and CD8+ T cells showed clonal expansion by week 6 at 0.1 to 3.0 mg/kg. Relative to CD4+, CD8+ T cells held more expanded clones on average. The expanded peripheral T cells' antigen specificity was not determined.

About this clone: The antigen remains unidentified.

Libraries were prepared by immunoSEQ multiplex PCR; TCRdb keeps only in-frame clonotypes and omits some of them. The sample shows about 80,000 clones, about nine tenths of them seen only once. The CDR3 contains 14 residues. The V gene's germline CDR1 is WNHNN and CDR2 SYGVQD (reference sequence). Trimming removed 2 bases from V and 7 bases from J; junction bases left unmatched: 1. This TCR was recovered from an adult with an advanced solid tumor such as melanoma, head and neck, liver or kidney cancer. This specimen was CD4+ or CD8+ T cells sorted from blood, taken in a trial of the OX40 agonist ivuxolimab. The J gene is TRBJ2-1, the V gene TRBV10-1, with 11 positions matching TRBD1. The chain's CDR3 is CASSEGTGGNEQFF. CDR3 sequence (DNA): TGCGCCAGCAGTGAGGGGACAGGGGGGAATGAGCAGTTCTTC.